The entry below describes one T cell receptor beta chain. The antigen this receptor binds is unknown. No qualities accompany the bases; no much larger clone lies one base away. The library came from the immunoSEQ multiplex PCR assay. For the multiplex PCR, a mixture combining 60 forward primers for TCR Vbeta segments and 13 reverse primers for TCR Jbeta segments was used. The CDR3 region of rearranged TCR beta genes was amplified from genomic DNA with a multiplex PCR assay. The amplified TCR beta libraries were sequenced on the Illumina HiSeq System as 87-base-pair reads. The source study handled its data this way. A later analysis tallied roughly 76 million unique TCR beta chains across the 550 to 850 repertoires, and approximately 12 million of those chains were shared by two or more donors. To remove PCR and sequencing errors, raw reads were error-corrected and collapsed into unique sequences using a nearest-neighbor algorithm that merged closely related sequences. Alignment of CDR3 sequences to IMGT reference sequences was used to assign V, D and J gene segments. For a sequence to be retained, a match of at least six nucleotides was required to both a V gene segment and a J gene segment. Rearrangements were called productive when the CDR3 lacked stop codons and stayed in frame with V and J; all others were non-productive. CDR3 was defined according to IMGT convention as the region running from the second conserved V-encoded cysteine to the conserved J-encoded phenylalanine. In an earlier analysis of roughly 580 of the donors, sequences lacking an unambiguous match to a single V gene segment were excluded. An earlier analysis of roughly 590 of the donors called V segments functional above 56.7% productive rearrangements and segregating when the between-donor standard deviation exceeded 5%. A statistical classification framework was developed to diagnose cytomegalovirus status using the catalog of TCR beta chain sequences. A later analysis assigned V and J genes by comparing TCR nucleotide sequences with IMGT/GENE-DB human TR gene sequences. The TCRdist pipeline was used in a later analysis to assign CDR3 sequences and most-parsimonious VDJ recombination scenarios. A later analysis defined each TCR beta chain by its CDR3 amino acid sequence plus V-gene family, and excluded reads lacking a unique V-gene family. To address suspected cross-contamination and a sequencing artifact, a later analysis removed around 600 highly shared, low-generation-probability nucleotide sequences. A later analysis calculated a clonal expansion index for each public chain from normalized within-repertoire ranks of inferred template counts. Generation probabilities in a later analysis came from a VDJ recombination model fitted to out-of-frame rearrangements, and those results were checked against IGoR. In a later analysis, hypergeometric tests were used to score TCR-TCR, TCR-HLA and TCR-CMV co-occurrence, with a repertoire-size bias correction applied to TCR pairs. To estimate false discovery rates, a later analysis permuted the HLA or CMV assignments 20 times. In a later analysis, co-occurring TCRs were grouped with DBSCAN, and TCRdist sequence similarity was added when clustering was performed within HLA-allele-positive subsets. Co-occurrence clustering excluded repertoires with fewer than 30,000 or more than 120,000 public chains, plus five with anomalous nucleotide sharing. TCRdb retrieved this table from immuneACCESS and kept in-frame rearrangements only. Not all clones are present; in checked studies, unresolved V genes account for under half, and no reason is known for the remainder. V, J and clone size are those of that table, while D and trimming were read from the DNA. Across this sample there are about 190,000 clones, with roughly 80% seen only once. Approximately 2% of the sample lies in the top ten.

The germline V gene provides CDR1 SGHTA and CDR2 FQGNSA. A distance of 21 bases separates the germline ends of V and J, which lose 5 bases and 5 bases respectively. From the cysteine through the phenylalanine, the CDR3 covers 16 amino acids. Only the CDR3 DNA is retained, 48 bases long and in frame from the first base. This sample stems from a study of cytomegalovirus exposure and HLA in healthy donors (dated by TCRdb to 2017 to 2019). A note on the overall study: According to an earlier analysis of 550 to 700 of the donors, about 180 million T cells yielded 117 million unique TCR beta sequences and about 300 Gb of sequence data. An early release that covered about 600 HLA-typed donors contained approximately 300 gigabases of sequencing data and roughly 84 million unique TCR sequences. Of the 398 genotyped donors, 75% to 85% were placed in the genetic ancestry cluster associated with self-reported Caucasian donors. The study was designed to test whether signatures of past pathogen exposure could be identified by cataloging public T cell receptors. Using immunosequencing, the study profiled T cell repertoires from about 650 subjects and related those repertoires to cytomegalovirus serostatus. In addition to the first cohort of approximately 650 subjects, a separate validation cohort of 120 different subjects was used. To predict cytomegalovirus infection status, the study combined high-throughput TCR immunosequencing, statistical association of individual TCRs with disease status, and machine learning. A later analysis re-examined previously published TCR beta repertoires from more than 650 donors and added high-resolution HLA genotyping to investigate patterns of TCR occurrence. Rather than using new phenotypic data, the later analysis identified candidate immune exposures from TCR beta sequences and from how often those sequences occurred across donors. An earlier analysis of approximately 500 of the donors applied high-throughput TCR beta sequencing to assess whether each TCR beta V gene segment acted as functional or pseudogenic. Donor age, sex, ethnicity and CMV serostatus were compiled alongside the repertoire data. A later genetic analysis used genome-wide SNP genotypes for about 65% of the roughly 700 donors, treating that subset as a discovery cohort. All discovery cohort repertoires had been generated on a single sequencing platform. HLA typing included class I and class II loci at four-digit resolution. Typing coverage differed by locus: A, B, C, DRB1 and DQB1 were typed in roughly 629-630 donors, DQA1 in 500 to 550, DPA1 in around 600, and DPB1 in around 440. A few DR-DQ haplotypes were treated as single units for association and clustering because of strong linkage in the cohort. Among 398 genotyped donors of the cohort, an average of about 240,000 unique TCR beta nucleotide sequences were sequenced per donor, roughly 20% of them non-productive.

The cohort consisted of 666 healthy bone marrow donors. At the time of sampling, all cohort members were nominally healthy, though unrecorded immune exposures were likely present. The donor was CMV seropositive and was included in the group of approximately 300 seropositive cohort members. Each donor provided a peripheral blood sample, and peripheral blood mononuclear cells were used for TCR beta sequencing. The Qiagen DNeasy Blood Extraction Kit was used to extract genomic DNA from the blood cell samples. Study-wide findings and limitations: A further reported finding was that TCR beta sequences accurately predicted the HLA-A and HLA-B alleles for most subjects in the first cohort. Because HLA typing was missing for some donors at each locus, association tests included only the typed subset. A cluster of highly shared sequence variants was judged likely to represent a technical artifact of the sequencing pipeline. It was suggested by the authors that the approach could potentially be generalized to other disease states and immunological phenotypes. Compared with equally common non-associated chains, HLA-associated TCR beta chains in a later analysis were more clonally expanded and had lower generation probabilities. According to a later analysis, TCR association rates differed among HLA loci, with DRB1 alleles showing the most associated TCRs and HLA-C alleles showing the fewest. Compared with the approximately 710-donor mean, donors in an Asian-associated ancestry cluster had fewer N-insertions in productive TCRs, according to a later genetic analysis. The only immune exposure information available for the cohort was CMV serostatus. The study gave a list of 150 to 200 TCR beta chains associated with cytomegalovirus. In vitro tests confirmed that three of the cytomegalovirus-associated TCR beta chains recognize cytomegalovirus antigens. Roughly uniform sequencing depth across donors was assumed in presence/absence analyses, although this assumption may not hold. According to a later analysis, parvovirus B19, influenza, CMV and Epstein-Barr virus appeared linked to several top co-occurrence clusters. Some IMGT-functional V segments, including TRBV6-2 and TRBV6-3, could not be told apart with the 87-base-pair reads, so those segments were excluded. In an earlier analysis of approximately 590 of the donors, most TCR beta V segments appeared in productive rearrangements about 87% or about 30% of the time, broadly matching IMGT annotations. Most TCR sequences were observed very rarely across donors, whereas some public TCRs were present in many individuals. Around 16 rarely observed V segments, including chromosome 9 orphons, were excluded from the earlier analysis of some 590 of the donors because counts were too low. In this cohort, only TCR beta chains were sequenced, and detectable features were limited by the absence of alpha or paired-chain data. When HLA alleles, especially DR and DQ, strongly co-occurred, attributing TCR associations to individual alleles was difficult. Specific HLA alleles were associated with 15,000 to 20,000 TCR beta sequences at a false discovery rate of 0.05 in a later analysis. In a later genetic analysis, a missense DCLRE1C variant was associated with V-gene and J-gene trimming of TCR beta chains, and the association was replicated in an independent cohort. The classifier was reported to diagnose cytomegalovirus status with high specificity and sensitivity in both the original and validation cohorts. A later analysis found that most CMV-associated TCR beta chains appeared HLA-restricted, with HLA associations seemingly driven largely by CMV exposure. Linkage disequilibrium might explain the correlated functional status among segregating V segments, but an unknown experimental factor could not be ruled out.

The clonotype was recovered from a woman aged 30 to 39 in good health and CMV-seropositive. Input material: PBMCs. Recombination linked TRBV7-2 to TRBJ1-2; the D region possibly corresponds to TRBD1 (5 bases align). This receptor has the CDR3 CASSLHPGDGGYGYTF. The sequence in DNA is TGTGCCAGCAGCCTACACCCCGGGGACGGAGGGTATGGCTACACCTTC.